This T cell receptor beta chain is from a study of blood T cell repertoires in COVID-19. Libraries were prepared by immunoSEQ multiplex PCR; TCRdb keeps only in-frame clonotypes and omits some of them. The table includes about 150,000 clones, approximately 86% detected once. Trimming took 5 bases from V and 0 from J, leaving 11 bases between them. The CDR3 length is 14 residues. The V gene's germline CDR1 is SGHNT and CDR2 YENEEA. Sequencing was done on a sample of peripheral blood. The receptor comes from a woman older than 75 with active or convalescent COVID-19. V usage is TRBV11-3 and J usage is TRBJ2-7, with a weak D call TRBD1 (6 bases). The CDR3 loop is CASSLGTNSYEQYF. As DNA, the CDR3 is TGTGCCAGCAGCCTTGGGACAAACTCCTACGAGCAGTACTTC.